The 25 T cell receptor beta chains presented below share a single source sample, sequenced in a study of cytomegalovirus exposure and HLA in healthy donors. PCR employed 60 Vbeta and 13 Jbeta primers. The method was immunoSEQ multiplex PCR; TCRdb's version includes in-frame clones alone and lacks a portion of them. Of roughly 110,000 clones in the sample, 55% to 75% were seen once. Specimen: PBMCs. The receptors shown here come from a man under 40 in good health and CMV-seropositive.

The rearrangement links TRBV5-6 to TRBJ2-1; 10 nucleotides agree with TRBD2. V dropped 0 bases and J dropped 4; count of bases not matched to a gene: 4. The CDR3 contains 16 residues. Germline CDR1 reads SGHDT; CDR2 reads YYEEEE. The CDR3 is CASSLVLAGIYNEQFF. The CDR3 DNA follows: TGTGCCAGCAGCTTGGTACTAGCGGGGATTTACAATGAGCAGTTCTTC.

V and J are TRBV9 and TRBJ2-1; 10 bases fit TRBD2. V gave up 0 bases and J gave up 14 bases; unmatched junction bases: 8. The CDR3 consists of 14 residues. Germline CDR1 SGDLS, CDR2 YYNGEE. CDR3 region: CASSVGVSGGAKFF. Here the CDR3 DNA reads TGTGCCAGCAGCGTAGGGGTCAGCGGGGGGGCAAAGTTCTTC.

The genes are TRBV5-6 and TRBJ2-1, with D perhaps TRBD2 (5 bases). CDR3 length equals 14 residues. Deletions cut 3 bases from V and 8 bases from J, with 15 bases between. The V gene's germline CDR1 is SGHDT and CDR2 YYEEEE. The CDR3 nucleotides are TGTGCCAGCAGCTCAGGACTCTCGGAGGATGAGCAGTTCTTC. As protein: CASSSGLSEDEQFF.

V gene TRBV19 combines with J gene TRBJ1-2; the D gene is possibly TRBD1 (5 bases). The CDR3 totals 15 residues. The germline gives CDR1 LNHDA, CDR2 SQIVND (reference sequence). V was cut by 7 bases and J by 4 bases, with 19 bases left in between. The CDR3 nucleotides read TGTGCCAGTACCCTGGGCAGGGTATCAAGCTATGGCTACACCTTC. Protein product: CASTLGRVSSYGYTF.

This sequence joins TRBV10-1 and TRBJ1-4; no clear D gene. Per germline, CDR1 WNHNN and CDR2 SYGVQD (reference sequence). The germline V and J ends were trimmed by 2 bases and 3 bases, with 7 bases remaining between them. The CDR3 totals 14 residues. CDR3 in DNA: TGCGCCAGCAGTGAGACCGGTTCTAATGAAAAACTGTTTTTT. Amino acid sequence: CASSETGSNEKLFF.

J is TRBJ2-3 and V is TRBV4-3, with TRBD2 matching over 8 bases. The length of the CDR3 is 15 residues. J lost 3 bases, V lost 4 bases, and 6 bases had no gene match. Germline CDR1 and CDR2: LGHNA and YSLEER. CDR3 nucleotide sequence: TGCGCCAGCAGCCGGAGGAGCGGGAGAACAGATACGCAGTATTTT. Its translation is CASSRRSGRTDTQYF.

V gene TRBV6-1 combines with J gene TRBJ1-1; unclear D gene. The CDR3 contains 15 residues. CDR1 and CDR2 (germline): MNHNS, SASEGT. The germline V and J ends were trimmed by 3 bases and 1 base, with 12 bases remaining between them. The CDR3 here is CASSERAGANTEAFF. For the CDR3, the DNA is TGTGCCAGCAGTGAGCGGGCCGGCGCGAACACTGAAGCTTTCTTT.

This clone has only a few counts. The chain combines TRBV10-3 with TRBJ2-3; TRBD2 matches at 9 bases. V lost 0 bases, J lost 3 bases, and 13 bases stayed unmatched. The CDR3 loop spans 19 amino acids. Germline V lookup: CDR1 ENHRY, CDR2 SYGVKD. The CDR3 loop is CAISESYGGGAIGTDTQYF. Here the CDR3 DNA reads TGTGCCATCAGTGAGTCCTATGGCGGGGGGGCTATCGGTACAGATACGCAGTATTTT.

The J gene is TRBJ1-2, the V gene TRBV6-1; D perhaps matches TRBD1 (5 bases). The CDR3 is made up of 15 amino acids. Germline V CDR1 and CDR2: MNHNS, SASEGT. V gave up 3 bases and J gave up 7 bases, with 18 bases separating them. The CDR3 coding sequence is TGTGCCAGCAGTGATGGGGTTCGGGGGAGAGGTGGCTACACCTTC. Translated: CASSDGVRGRGGYTF.

The chain combines TRBV5-4 with TRBJ2-5; D remains ambiguous. The germline V and J ends were trimmed by 0 bases and 9 bases, with 15 bases remaining between them. The CDR3 runs 14 residues. Germline lookup yields CDR1 SGHNT and CDR2 YYREEE (reference sequence). CDR3 nucleotide sequence: TGTGCCAGCAGCTTGGAAAGGAGCCCGATTTCCCAGTACTTC. Translation gives CASSLERSPISQYF.

V gene TRBV30 combines with J gene TRBJ2-1; tentative D call: TRBD2 (5 bases). Trimming took off 0 bases at V and 7 bases at J, with 7 bases between the two ends. The CDR3 has 12 residues. The germline V gene encodes CDR1 GTSNPN and CDR2 SVGIG (reference sequence). CDR3 sequence reads: CAWSVRGNEQFF. The CDR3 DNA follows: TGTGCCTGGAGTGTACGAGGGAATGAGCAGTTCTTC.

The gene calls are TRBV27 and TRBJ1-1; D gene uncertain. The germline CDR1 and CDR2 sequences are MNHEY and SMNVEV (reference sequence). Trimming left V 2 bases short and J 4 bases short, with 14 bases between. This CDR3 is built from 15 residues. DNA of the CDR3: TGTGCCAGCAGTTTACCCTTGGCAGGCCCCACTGAAGCTTTCTTT. This sequence encodes CASSLPLAGPTEAFF.

The CDR3 region has the DNA TGTGCCACCCGAACCGGGACACCTAATAGCAATCAGCCCCAGCATTTT. It codes for CATRTGTPNSNQPQHF. The rearrangement links TRBV15 to TRBJ1-5; a possible D gene is TRBD1 (6 bases). Trimming removed 8 bases at V and 0 bases at J, with 17 bases between. The CDR3 is made up of 16 amino acids. Germline V gives CDR1 LNHNV, CDR2 YYDKDF (reference sequence).

This chain uses TRBV18 with TRBJ1-2, with 8 bases identical to TRBD1. The CDR3 is made up of 15 amino acids. V gave up 2 bases and J gave up 0 bases; unmatched junction bases: 2. Germline V gene data show CDR1 as KGHSH and CDR2 as LQKENI. This CDR3 is CASSPRTGSNYGYTF. The CDR3 DNA reads TGTGCCAGCTCACCAAGGACAGGGTCTAACTATGGCTACACCTTC.

The V and J genes are TRBV23-1 and TRBJ1-2, with D tentatively TRBD1 (6 bases). TRBV23-1 is annotated as an ORF whose role is uncertain. Between the trimmed V and J ends, which lost 3 bases and 0 bases, there was a span of 17 bases. The CDR3 contains 17 residues. CDR3 residues: CASSHPHRAPTNYGYTF. The CDR3, as DNA: TGCGCCAGCAGTCACCCCCACAGGGCCCCCACTAACTATGGCTACACCTTC.

The chain links TRBV7-2 to TRBJ2-5, with a possible D match to TRBD2 (5 bases). In germline, CDR1 is SGHTA, CDR2 FQGNSA. V dropped 2 bases and J dropped 3 bases, with 10 bases sitting between them. CDR3 length equals 14 residues. As DNA, the CDR3 is TGTGCCAGCAGCTTACGAGGGTTCGAAGAGACCCAGTACTTC. Its translation is CASSLRGFEETQYF. The full variable domain, in which reference TRBV7-2 and TRBJ2-5 provide the parts outside the CDR3, is GAGVSQSPSNKVTEKGKDVELRCDPISGHTALYWYRQSLGQGLEFLIYFQGNSAPDKSGLPSDRFSAERTGGSVSTLTIQRTQQEDSAVYLCASSLRGFEETQYFGPGTRLLVL.

The V and J genes are TRBV5-1 and TRBJ2-5; D unresolved. Trimming took off 4 bases at V and 5 bases at J, with 15 bases between the two ends. Germline assignment: CDR1 SGHRS and CDR2 YFSETQ. There are 14 residues in the CDR3. CDR3 region: CASSPGGDFETQYF. CDR3 nucleotide sequence: TGCGCCAGCAGCCCGGGTGGTGACTTTGAGACCCAGTACTTC.

This chain connects TRBV19 to TRBJ1-4; TRBD1 matches 7 bases. J was trimmed by 2 bases and V by 6 bases; bases with no gene match: 6. The CDR3 length is 15 residues. The germline gives CDR1 LNHDA, CDR2 SQIVND (reference sequence). CDR3 protein: CASRSPGQTNEKLFF. CDR3 sequence (DNA): TGTGCCAGTAGGAGCCCGGGACAGACTAATGAAAAACTGTTTTTT.

The chain employs TRBV4-3 and TRBJ1-2; D gene uncertain. Germline CDR1 is LGHNA and CDR2 is YSLEER. The CDR3 is 13 residues long. V lost 2 bases, J lost 8 bases, and 12 bases lay in between. The CDR3 is CASSQRQDLGYTF. The CDR3 nucleotides read TGCGCCAGCAGCCAAAGGCAGGACTTAGGCTACACCTTC.

The J gene is TRBJ2-1, the V gene TRBV5-4; TRBD2 matches at 15 bases. CDR3 size: 17 residues. The V gene end was trimmed by 4 bases and the J gene end by 4 bases; junction bases not matched to a gene: 6. Germline V gene lookup returns CDR1 SGHNT and CDR2 YYREEE (reference sequence). The chain's CDR3 is CASSPGTSGGSYNEQFF. Written as DNA, the CDR3 is TGTGCCAGCAGCCCCGGGACTAGCGGGGGGTCATACAATGAGCAGTTCTTC.

This clone showed up just a few times. The V gene is TRBV10-3, the J gene TRBJ2-1; TRBD2 agrees at 11 bases. CDR3 size: 14 residues. CDR1 is ENHRY, CDR2 SYGVKD, per germline. The trim removed 6 bases at V and 5 bases at J, leaving 3 bases unmatched. The CDR3 spells CAIRTSGENNEQFF. The CDR3 region has the DNA TGTGCCATCAGGACTAGCGGGGAGAACAATGAGCAGTTCTTC.

A single count supports this clone. The genes are TRBV5-1 and TRBJ1-1; D is uncertain. The CDR3 runs to 14 residues. Trimming removed 0 bases from V and 1 base from J, with 7 bases in between. The germline V gene encodes CDR1 SGHRS and CDR2 YFSETQ. The CDR3 DNA is TGCGCCAGCAGCTTGGATTTGAGGAACACTGAAGCTTTCTTT. The encoded protein is CASSLDLRNTEAFF.

V and J are TRBV19 and TRBJ1-1, with 8 bases identical to TRBD1. CDR3 length equals 15 residues. CDR1 and CDR2 from the germline V gene are LNHDA and SQIVND (reference sequence). After removal of 3 bases from V and 1 base from J, the junction contained 4 bases not matched to a gene. The CDR3 sequence is CASSMNGQGNTEAFF. The CDR3 DNA reads as TGTGCCAGTAGTATGAATGGACAGGGGAACACTGAAGCTTTCTTT.

This clone was observed once. V gene TRBV2 combines with J gene TRBJ2-3; the match to TRBD2 covers 14 bases. The CDR3 totals 16 residues. J was trimmed by 5 bases and V by 3 bases; bases with no gene match: 4. Germline V gene sequence: CDR1 SNHLY, CDR2 FYNNEI. This CDR3 reads CASSEGLAGVRDTQYF. The CDR3 region has the DNA TGTGCCAGCAGTGAGGGACTAGCGGGAGTAAGAGATACGCAGTATTTT.

The J gene is TRBJ1-5, the V gene TRBV11-3; TRBD1 agrees at 10 bases. The CDR3 loop spans 15 amino acids. Germline V gene lookup returns CDR1 SGHNT and CDR2 YENEEA. After removal of 4 bases from V and 3 bases from J, the junction contained 3 bases not matched to a gene. CDR3 residues: CASSSGTGVNQPQHF. The DNA for the CDR3 is TGTGCCAGCAGCTCTGGGACAGGGGTCAATCAGCCCCAGCATTTT.